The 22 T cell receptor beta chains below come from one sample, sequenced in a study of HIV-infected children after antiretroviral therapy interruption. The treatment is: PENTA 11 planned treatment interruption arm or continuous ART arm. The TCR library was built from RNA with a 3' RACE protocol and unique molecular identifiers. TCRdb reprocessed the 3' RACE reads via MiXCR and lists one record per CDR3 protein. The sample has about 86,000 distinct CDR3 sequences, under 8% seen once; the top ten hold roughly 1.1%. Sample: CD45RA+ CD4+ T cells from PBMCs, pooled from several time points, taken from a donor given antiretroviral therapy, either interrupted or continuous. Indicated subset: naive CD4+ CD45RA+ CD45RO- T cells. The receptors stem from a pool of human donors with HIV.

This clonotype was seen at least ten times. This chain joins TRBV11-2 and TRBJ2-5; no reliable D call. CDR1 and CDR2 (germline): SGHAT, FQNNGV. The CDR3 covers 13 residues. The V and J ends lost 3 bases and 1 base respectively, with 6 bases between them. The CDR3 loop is CASSLGLQETQYF. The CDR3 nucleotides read TGTGCCAGCAGCTTGGGCCTCCAAGAGACCCAGTACTTC.

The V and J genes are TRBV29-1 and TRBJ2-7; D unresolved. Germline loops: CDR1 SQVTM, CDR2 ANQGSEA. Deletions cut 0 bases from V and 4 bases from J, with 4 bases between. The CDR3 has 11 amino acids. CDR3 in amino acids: CSVEEGYEQYF. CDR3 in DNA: TGCAGCGTTGAAGAAGGGTACGAGCAGTACTTC.

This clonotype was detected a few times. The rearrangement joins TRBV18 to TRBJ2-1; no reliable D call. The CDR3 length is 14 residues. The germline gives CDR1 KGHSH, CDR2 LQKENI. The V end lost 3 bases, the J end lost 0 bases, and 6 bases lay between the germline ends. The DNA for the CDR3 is TGTGCCAGCTCACCTTCTAGCTCCTACAATGAGCAGTTCTTC. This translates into CASSPSSSYNEQFF.

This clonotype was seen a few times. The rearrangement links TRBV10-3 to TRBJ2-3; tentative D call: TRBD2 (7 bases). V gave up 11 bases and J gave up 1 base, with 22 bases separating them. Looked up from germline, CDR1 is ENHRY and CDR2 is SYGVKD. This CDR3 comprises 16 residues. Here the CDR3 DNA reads TGTGCCGCCAGCACTGATTGGGGGGGCGGCACAGATACGCAGTATTTT. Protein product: CAASTDWGGGTDTQYF.

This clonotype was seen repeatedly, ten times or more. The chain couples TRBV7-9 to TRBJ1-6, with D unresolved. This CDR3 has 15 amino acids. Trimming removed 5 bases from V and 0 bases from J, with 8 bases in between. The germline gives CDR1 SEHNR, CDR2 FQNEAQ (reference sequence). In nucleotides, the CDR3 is TGTGCCAGCAGCCTCCTCAGCTCCTATAATTCACCCCTCCACTTT. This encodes CASSLLSSYNSPLHF.

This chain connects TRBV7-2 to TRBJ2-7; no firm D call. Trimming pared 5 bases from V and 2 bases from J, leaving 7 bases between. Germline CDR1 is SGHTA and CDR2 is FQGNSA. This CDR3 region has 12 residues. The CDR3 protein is CASSRSPYEQYF. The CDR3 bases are TGTGCCAGCAGCCGAAGTCCCTACGAGCAGTACTTC.

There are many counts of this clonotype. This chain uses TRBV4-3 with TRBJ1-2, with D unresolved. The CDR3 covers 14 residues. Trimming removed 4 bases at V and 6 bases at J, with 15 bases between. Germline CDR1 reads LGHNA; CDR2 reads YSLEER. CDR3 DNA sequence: TGCGCCAGCAGCCTTGTTGGCAGTAGGGATGGCTACACCTTC. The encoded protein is CASSLVGSRDGYTF.

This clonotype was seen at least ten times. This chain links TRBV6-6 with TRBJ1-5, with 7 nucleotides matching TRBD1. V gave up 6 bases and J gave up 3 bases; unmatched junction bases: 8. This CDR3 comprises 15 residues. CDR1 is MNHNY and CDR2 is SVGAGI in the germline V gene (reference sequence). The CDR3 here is CASSPDRVDNQPQHF. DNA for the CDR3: TGTGCCAGCAGCCCCGACAGGGTCGACAATCAGCCCCAGCATTTT.

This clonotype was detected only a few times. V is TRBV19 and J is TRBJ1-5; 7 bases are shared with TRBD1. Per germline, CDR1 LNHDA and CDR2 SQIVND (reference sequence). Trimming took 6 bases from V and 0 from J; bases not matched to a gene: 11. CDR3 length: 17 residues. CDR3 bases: TGTGCCAGTAGCCGCCCTCAGGGGGGATATAGCAATCAGCCCCAGCATTTT. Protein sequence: CASSRPQGGYSNQPQHF.

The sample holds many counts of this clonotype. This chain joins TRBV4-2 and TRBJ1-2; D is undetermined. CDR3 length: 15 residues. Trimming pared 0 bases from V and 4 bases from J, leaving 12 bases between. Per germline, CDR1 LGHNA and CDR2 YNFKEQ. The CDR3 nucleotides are TGTGCCAGCAGCCAAGAGGGTGGGAACTTCTATGGCTACACCTTC. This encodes CASSQEGGNFYGYTF.

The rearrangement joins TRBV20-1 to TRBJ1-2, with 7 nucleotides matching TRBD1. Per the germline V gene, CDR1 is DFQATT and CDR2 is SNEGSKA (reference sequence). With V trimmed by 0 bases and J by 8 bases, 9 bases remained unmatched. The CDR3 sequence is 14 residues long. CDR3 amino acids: CSARDQAGGRGYTF. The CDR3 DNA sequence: TGCAGTGCTAGAGATCAGGCAGGGGGACGGGGCTACACCTTC.

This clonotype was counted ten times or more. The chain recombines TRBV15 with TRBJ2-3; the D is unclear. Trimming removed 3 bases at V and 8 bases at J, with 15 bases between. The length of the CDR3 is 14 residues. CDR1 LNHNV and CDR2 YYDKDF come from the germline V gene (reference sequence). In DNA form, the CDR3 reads TGTGCCACCAGCAGTCCGCCCCCTTGGGGTACGCAGTATTTT. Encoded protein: CATSSPPPWGTQYF.

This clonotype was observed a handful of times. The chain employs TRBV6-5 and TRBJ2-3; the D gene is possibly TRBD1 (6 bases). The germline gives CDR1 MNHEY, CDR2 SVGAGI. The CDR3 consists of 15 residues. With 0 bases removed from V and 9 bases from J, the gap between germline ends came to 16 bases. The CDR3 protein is CASSYSKQSDRTQYF. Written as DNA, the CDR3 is TGTGCCAGCAGTTACTCGAAGCAGTCAGACAGGACGCAGTATTTT.

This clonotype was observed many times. CDR3 nucleotides: TGTGCCAGCAGTCCTGGACTAGCGGGGATCGGTAGCACCGGGGAGCTGTTTTTT. Encoded protein: CASSPGLAGIGSTGELFF. The chain combines TRBV6-5 with TRBJ2-2, with 12 bases fitting TRBD2. After removal of 5 bases from V and 4 bases from J, the junction contained 11 bases not matched to a gene. CDR3 length equals 18 residues. Germline loops: CDR1 MNHEY, CDR2 SVGAGI.

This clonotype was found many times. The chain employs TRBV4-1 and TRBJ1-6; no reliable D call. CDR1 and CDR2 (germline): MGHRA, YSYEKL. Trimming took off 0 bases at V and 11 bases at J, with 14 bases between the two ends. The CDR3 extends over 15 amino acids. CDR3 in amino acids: CASSQDNRAETPLHF. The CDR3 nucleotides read TGCGCCAGCAGCCAAGATAATAGGGCGGAGACACCCCTCCACTTT.

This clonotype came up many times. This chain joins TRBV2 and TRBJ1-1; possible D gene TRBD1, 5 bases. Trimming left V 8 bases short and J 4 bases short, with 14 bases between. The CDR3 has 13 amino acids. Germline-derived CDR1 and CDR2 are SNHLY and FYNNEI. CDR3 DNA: TGTGCCAGCGTAGGAGGGGAGGGCACTGAAGCTTTCTTT. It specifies CASVGGEGTEAFF.

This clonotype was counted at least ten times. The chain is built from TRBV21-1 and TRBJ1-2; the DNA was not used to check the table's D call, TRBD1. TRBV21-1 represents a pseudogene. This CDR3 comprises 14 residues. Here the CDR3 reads CASSNQQAIYGYTF. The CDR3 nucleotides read TGTGCCAGCAGCAACCAACAGGCGATCTATGGCTACACCTTC.

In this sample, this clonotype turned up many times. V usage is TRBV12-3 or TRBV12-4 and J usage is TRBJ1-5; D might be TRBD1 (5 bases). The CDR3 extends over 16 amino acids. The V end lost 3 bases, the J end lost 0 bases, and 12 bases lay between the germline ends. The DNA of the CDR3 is TGTGCCAGCAGTTTCGGGGGGGGAGATAGCAATCAGCCCCAGCATTTT. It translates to CASSFGGGDSNQPQHF.

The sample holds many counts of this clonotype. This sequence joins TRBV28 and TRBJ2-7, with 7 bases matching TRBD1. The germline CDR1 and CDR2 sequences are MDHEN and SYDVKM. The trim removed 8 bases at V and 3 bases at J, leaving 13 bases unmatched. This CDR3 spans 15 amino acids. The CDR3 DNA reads TGTGCCAGCGGCTTAACAGGGGCCGGCAGCTACGAGCAGTACTTC. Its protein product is CASGLTGAGSYEQYF.

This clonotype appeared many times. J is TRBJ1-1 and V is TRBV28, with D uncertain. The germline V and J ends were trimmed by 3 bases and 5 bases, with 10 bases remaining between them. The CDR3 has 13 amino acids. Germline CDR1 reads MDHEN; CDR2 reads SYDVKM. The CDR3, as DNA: TGTGCCAGCAGTTTTCTCCGGCCGACTGAAGCTTTCTTT. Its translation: CASSFLRPTEAFF.

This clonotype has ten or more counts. DNA of the CDR3: TGTGCCACCAGTGATCTTTTCGGCGGAGAGGAGCAGTACTTC. Translated, it gives CATSDLFGGEEQYF. This sequence joins TRBV24-1 and TRBJ2-7, with unresolved D. Trimming removed 3 bases from V and 7 bases from J, with 15 bases in between. CDR3 length equals 14 residues. Germline assignment: CDR1 KGHDR and CDR2 SFDVKD.

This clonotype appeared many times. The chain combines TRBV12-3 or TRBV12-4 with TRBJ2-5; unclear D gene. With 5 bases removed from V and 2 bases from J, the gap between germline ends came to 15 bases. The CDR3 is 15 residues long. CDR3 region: CASSLSWTAQETQYF. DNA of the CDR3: TGTGCCAGCAGTCTATCTTGGACGGCTCAAGAGACCCAGTACTTC.